Only one count was recorded for the clone carrying this T cell receptor (beta chain). Its matching antigen is unknown. This CDR3 contains 13 residues. The germline CDR1 and CDR2 sequences are SGHRS and YFSETQ. Trimming pared 4 bases from V and 5 bases from J, leaving 13 bases between. TCRdb's table, derived via immunoSEQ multiplex PCR, lists solely in-frame clones and lacks some. Among under 1,100,000 clones, 60% to 80% were seen once, and the ten largest hold approximately 1.5%. This sample stems from a study of shared clonotypes between healthy human individuals. Study findings and constraints: Among several donors, roughly 5.5% of naive CD4 clonotypes were found in common. Non-shared clonotypes were found to have lower generation probabilities than the clonotypes that were shared by all four of the sorted-subset donors.

Sequencing was done on a sample of memory CD4+ T cells sorted from blood. Subset specified: CD45RA-negative fraction. V gene TRBV5-1 combines with J gene TRBJ2-7; D is uncertain. The receptor was isolated from a man aged 18 to 35 in good health. In nucleotides, the CDR3 is TGCGCCAGCAGCCGCCCCAACGAGGACGAGCAGTACTTC. Translating it yields CASSRPNEDEQYF.